The rows below give T cell receptor beta chains drawn from one sample of a study of blood T cell repertoires in COVID-19. Clones were read by immunoSEQ multiplex PCR, and TCRdb kept only the in-frame ones, dropping some. The repertoire includes 130,000 to 150,000 clones, more than 65% of them detected once, and about 12% sits in the top ten. The material sequenced was peripheral blood. The receptor set was obtained from a man of 80 years or more with acute or convalescent COVID-19. Both conserved end residues are part of each CDR3. The D gene is left open where the match is weak. Some rows mark clone size as missing; the rest say once, few, many or name a class of expanded clone.

D	V	size	J	CDR3	DNA
.	TRBV6-2/TRBV6-3	.	TRBJ2-4	CASSYSDTSKNIQYF	TGTGCCAGCAGTTACTCGGACACATCCAAAAACATTCAGTACTTC
TRBD1	TRBV5-6	.	TRBJ2-5	CASSLGQGTLETQYF	TGTGCCAGCAGCTTGGGACAGGGGACGTTAGAGACCCAGTACTTC
.	TRBV5-1	.	TRBJ1-5	CASSLEGGTTDQPQHF	TGCGCCAGCAGCTTGGAGGGAGGGACGACGGATCAGCCCCAGCATTTT
TRBD1	TRBV5-1	few	TRBJ2-2	CASTPGQGYAGELFF	TGCGCCAGCACTCCGGGACAGGGTTATGCCGGGGAGCTGTTTTTT
TRBD2	TRBV28	.	TRBJ2-3	CASSLGGGVLDTQYF	TGTGCCAGCAGCCTCGGGGGGGGCGTGTTAGATACGCAGTATTTT
TRBD1	TRBV4-2	many	TRBJ1-2	CASSQADRETAYGYTF	TGTGCCAGCAGCCAAGCGGACAGGGAAACTGCTTATGGCTACACCTTC
.	TRBV7-2	.	TRBJ2-5	CASSLAGGRETQYF	TGTGCCAGCAGCTTAGCGGGGGGGCGAGAGACCCAGTACTTC
.	TRBV30	few	TRBJ1-1	CAWSSYTEAFF	TGTGCCTGGAGTTCATACACTGAAGCTTTCTTT
TRBD2	TRBV18	.	TRBJ2-4	CASSPGTSVDIQYF	TGTGCCAGCTCACCCGGGACTAGTGTGGACATTCAGTACTTC
TRBD1	TRBV28	.	TRBJ1-4	CASSAQGAFSEKLFF	TGTGCCAGCAGTGCGCAGGGGGCTTTTAGTGAAAAACTGTTTTTT
TRBD2	TRBV11-2	.	TRBJ2-3	CASSLQFGTSGYTDTQYF	TGTGCCAGCAGCTTACAGTTCGGGACTAGCGGTTACACAGATACGCAGTATTTT
.	TRBV6-2/TRBV6-3	.	TRBJ1-5	CASSYDGGQPQHF	TGTGCCAGCAGTTACGACGGGGGTCAGCCCCAGCATTTT
TRBD2	TRBV10-3	.	TRBJ2-2	CAISERSGGGTGELFF	TGTGCCATCTCGGAGAGAAGCGGGGGAGGTACCGGGGAGCTGTTTTTT
.	TRBV28	.	TRBJ1-5	CASIPRWGGWSNQPQHF	TGTGCCAGCATCCCCAGGTGGGGGGGATGGAGCAATCAGCCCCAGCATTTT
TRBD1	TRBV7-6	.	TRBJ2-1	CASSLGEGQGYNEQFF	TGTGCCAGCAGCTTAGGGGAGGGACAGGGCTACAATGAGCAGTTCTTC
.	TRBV5-1	.	TRBJ2-2	CASSVRQASSGELFF	TGCGCCAGCAGCGTACGACAGGCGTCCTCCGGGGAGCTGTTTTTT
.	TRBV6-5	.	TRBJ2-2	CASRTGLFTGELFF	TGTGCCAGCAGAACGGGACTTTTTACCGGGGAGCTGTTTTTT
TRBD1	TRBV19	once	TRBJ1-5	CASSQSGTVNQPQHF	TGTGCCAGTAGCCAATCAGGGACAGTCAATCAGCCCCAGCATTTT
TRBD1	TRBV3-1/TRBV3-2	.	TRBJ1-1	CASSPGTGLNTEAFF	TGTGCCAGCAGCCCTGGGACAGGGTTGAACACTGAAGCTTTCTTT
TRBD1	TRBV2	.	TRBJ2-3	CASRPGQISGGADTQYF	TGTGCCAGCCGGCCGGGACAGATCTCAGGCGGCGCAGATACGCAGTATTTT
.	TRBV2	.	TRBJ2-3	CASSEAVVTDTQYF	TGTGCCAGCAGTGAAGCGGTAGTCACAGATACGCAGTATTTT
.	TRBV5-4	.	TRBJ2-1	CASIDRSDSYNEQFF	TGTGCCAGCATCGATCGATCAGACTCCTACAATGAGCAGTTCTTC
.	TRBV7-2	.	TRBJ1-5	CASSPRNQPQHF	TGTGCCAGCAGCCCTAGGAATCAGCCCCAGCATTTT
.	TRBV28	.	TRBJ1-5	CASSTPGVWQPQHF	TGTGCCAGCAGTACCCCAGGGGTATGGCAGCCCCAGCATTTT
.	TRBV3-1/TRBV3-2	once	TRBJ1-2	CASNTGGGAGGYTF	TGTGCCAGCAACACCGGAGGGGGGGCTGGTGGCTACACCTTC
TRBD1	TRBV19	.	TRBJ1-4	CASGGPRDRKNEKLFF	TGTGCCAGTGGCGGACCACGGGACAGGAAAAATGAAAAACTGTTTTTT
TRBD1	TRBV28	.	TRBJ1-2	CASSGPGQHYGYTF	TGTGCCAGCAGTGGACCGGGACAGCATTATGGCTACACCTTC